The 11 T cell receptor beta chains below were found in one sample sequenced in a study of CD8+ T cells in alopecia areata. Described treatment: oral pan-JAK inhibitor, 5-10 mg twice daily. Extracted RNA was reverse transcribed into cDNA, the sequencing template. TCRdb's table, derived via immunoSEQ multiplex PCR, lists solely in-frame clones and lacks some. The data hold fewer than 250,000 clones, with roughly 64% observed a single time. The specimen comprised CD4+ T cells sorted from blood, sampled at week 4, from a patient treated with tofacitinib. The source is a human donor with alopecia areata.

This chain joins TRBV11-2 and TRBJ2-3, with D perhaps TRBD2 (7 bases). Germline V gene sequence: CDR1 SGHAT, CDR2 FQNNGV. V was pared by 4 bases and J by 1 base, with 15 bases between. This CDR3 contains 16 residues. The DNA of the CDR3 is TGTGCCAGCAGCTCTGGGGGGGGCCTCGGCACAGATACGCAGTATTTT. This encodes CASSSGGGLGTDTQYF.

V usage is TRBV11-2 and J usage is TRBJ2-1; 8 bases are shared with TRBD2. V gave up 8 bases and J gave up 7 bases; unmatched junction bases: 16. CDR1 SGHAT and CDR2 FQNNGV come from the germline V gene. This CDR3 spans 16 amino acids. CDR3 in amino acids: CASGRLGGAARNEQFF. The CDR3 coding sequence is TGTGCCAGCGGGCGACTCGGGGGGGCCGCCCGGAATGAGCAGTTCTTC.

The rearrangement joins TRBV19 to TRBJ2-5, with D possibly called TRBD1 or TRBD2 (6 bases each). The CDR3 runs 16 residues. The germline CDR1 and CDR2 sequences are LNHDA and SQIVND (reference sequence). V lost 3 bases to trimming and J lost 2 bases, with 16 bases between them. In DNA, the CDR3 is TGTGCCAGTAGTATGGTATCTGGGGGGCTACAAGAGACCCAGTACTTC. As protein: CASSMVSGGLQETQYF.

This clone turned up a few times. Other DNA variants within this sample encode the same CDR3. The genes are TRBV14 and TRBJ1-2; 10 positions match TRBD1. Germline-derived CDR1 and CDR2 are SGHDN and FVKESK. Trimming cost V 2 bases and J 5 bases; bases outside gene matches: 2. The CDR3 runs to 14 residues. CDR3: CASSQTGQGYGYTF. CDR3 coding DNA: TGTGCCAGCAGCCAAACGGGACAGGGGTATGGCTACACCTTC.

This chain connects TRBV30 to TRBJ1-2; D unresolved. Germline V gene data show CDR1 as GTSNPN and CDR2 as SVGIG (reference sequence). The CDR3 sequence is 13 residues long. V gave up 0 bases and J gave up 8 bases, with 13 bases separating them. The CDR3: CAWSVRVDGGYTF. CDR3 bases: TGTGCCTGGAGTGTACGGGTCGATGGGGGCTACACCTTC. Filled out from reference TRBV30 and TRBJ1-2, the complete variable domain reads SQTIHQWPATLVQPVGSPLSLECTVEGTSNPNLYWYRQAAGRGLQLLFYSVGIGQISSEVPQNLSASRPQDRQFILSSKKLLLSDSGFYLCAWSVRVDGGYTFGSGTRLTVV.

A remark on this clone: This CDR3 is also generated by other DNA sequences in the sample. This chain links TRBV30 with TRBJ2-7, with D possibly being TRBD2 (5 bases). From germline, CDR1 is GTSNPN and CDR2 SVGIG (reference sequence). This CDR3 spans 12 amino acids. The V gene lost 3 bases and the J gene lost 2 bases, with 8 bases spanning the gap. CDR3 nucleotides: TGTGCCTGGAGCCGGGGTACCTACGAGCAGTACTTC. This gives the protein CAWSRGTYEQYF.

The chain has TRBV7-9 and TRBJ2-7; perhaps D is TRBD1 or TRBD2 (5 bases each). The V end was cut by 9 bases, the J end by 2 bases, with 14 bases between. CDR1 and CDR2 from the germline V gene are SEHNR and FQNEAQ (reference sequence). The CDR3 spans 13 residues. DNA of the CDR3: TGTGCCAGTACAGGTGGGGGACCCTACGAGCAGTACTTC. This gives the protein CASTGGGPYEQYF.

J is TRBJ1-4 and V is TRBV1; TRBD1 is the table's D call, not checked against the DNA. TRBV1 is deemed a pseudogene. CDR3 length equals 14 residues. This CDR3 reads CTSWLQGDVEKLFF. CDR3 in DNA: TGCACCAGCTGGCTTCAGGGGGACGTAGAAAAACTGTTTTTT.

This clone was recorded once. The chain employs TRBV6-5 and TRBJ1-1; possibly TRBD1 for D (5 bases). Germline lookup yields CDR1 MNHEY and CDR2 SVGAGI. The CDR3 has 13 residues. Trimming stripped 0 bases from V and 8 bases from J, with 10 bases between. CDR3 sequence (DNA): TGTGCCAGCAGTTACTCGGCAGGGCTGGAAGCTTTCTTT. Translated, it gives CASSYSAGLEAFF.

The chain couples TRBV10-3 to TRBJ1-1; D is undetermined. V was pared by 0 bases and J by 4 bases, with 9 bases between. CDR3 length equals 14 residues. Germline values: CDR1 ENHRY, CDR2 SYGVKD. The CDR3 sequence is CAISESGRVTEAFF. Here the CDR3 DNA reads TGTGCCATCAGTGAGTCGGGGAGGGTCACTGAAGCTTTCTTT.

V gene TRBV19 combines with J gene TRBJ2-3; D is unclear. In germline, CDR1 is LNHDA, CDR2 SQIVND (reference sequence). V lost 6 bases and J 1 base, leaving 11 bases between the germline ends. CDR3 length equals 14 residues. The CDR3 region is CASSKGYRTDTQYF. CDR3 bases: TGTGCCAGTAGCAAGGGCTATCGCACAGATACGCAGTATTTT.